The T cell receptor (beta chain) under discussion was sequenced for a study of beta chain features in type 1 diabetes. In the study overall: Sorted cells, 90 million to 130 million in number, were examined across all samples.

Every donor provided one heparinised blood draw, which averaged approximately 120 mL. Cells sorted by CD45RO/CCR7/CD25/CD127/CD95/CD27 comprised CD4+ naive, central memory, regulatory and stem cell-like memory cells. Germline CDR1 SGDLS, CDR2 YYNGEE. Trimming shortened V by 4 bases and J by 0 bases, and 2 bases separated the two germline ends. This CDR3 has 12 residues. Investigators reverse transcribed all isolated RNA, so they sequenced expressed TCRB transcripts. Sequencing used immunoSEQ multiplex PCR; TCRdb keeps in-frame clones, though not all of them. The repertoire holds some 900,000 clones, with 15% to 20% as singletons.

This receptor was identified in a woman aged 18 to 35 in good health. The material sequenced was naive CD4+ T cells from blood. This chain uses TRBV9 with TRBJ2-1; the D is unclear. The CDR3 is CASSPSYNEQFF. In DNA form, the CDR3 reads TGTGCCAGCAGCCCCTCCTACAATGAGCAGTTCTTC.